A single sample is the source of the 7 T cell receptor beta chains below, sequenced in a study of T cell responses to AZD1222 COVID-19 vaccine. The table came from immunoSEQ multiplex PCR; TCRdb's copy has only in-frame clones and leaves some out. The repertoire holds about 150,000 clones, with about nine tenths as singletons. Sequencing used peripheral blood, obtained on day 0 of AZD1222 vaccination. Receptors originate from an adult in good health.

This sequence joins TRBV6-1 and TRBJ2-3; the match to TRBD2 covers 8 bases. CDR1 is MNHNS, CDR2 SASEGT, per germline. The CDR3 runs to 17 residues. J lost 0 bases, V lost 2 bases, and 7 bases had no gene match. The CDR3 sequence: CASSERAGGFSTDTQYF. The CDR3 nucleotides read TGTGCCAGCAGTGAAAGGGCGGGGGGCTTTAGCACAGATACGCAGTATTTT.

The V and J genes are TRBV21-1 and TRBJ1-1. TRBV21-1 is assigned pseudogene status. The CDR3 has 13 residues. The CDR3 is CASSKHHNTEAFF. The DNA of the CDR3 is TGTGCCAGCAGCAAACACCATAACACTGAAGCTTTCTTT.

This clone has only one observation. This chain connects TRBV20-1 to TRBJ1-5, with D uncertain. The CDR3 covers 11 residues. CDR1 and CDR2 from the germline V gene are DFQATT and SNEGSKA (reference sequence). V was trimmed by 0 bases and J by 7 bases, leaving 4 bases between them. In DNA form, the CDR3 reads TGCAGTGCTAGAGATCAACAGCCCCAGCATTTT. Translating it yields CSARDQQPQHF.

The J gene is TRBJ1-2, the V gene TRBV19; 10 bases are a match to TRBD1. Trimming at V came to 5 bases and at J to 0 bases, leaving 12 bases not matched to a gene. The CDR3 is 18 residues long. In germline, CDR1 is LNHDA, CDR2 SQIVND (reference sequence). The CDR3 loop is CASSPQTGTGVANYGYTF. The DNA of the CDR3 is TGTGCCAGTAGTCCCCAAACCGGGACAGGGGTCGCTAACTATGGCTACACCTTC. The full variable domain, in which reference TRBV19 and TRBJ1-2 provide the parts outside the CDR3, is DGGITQSPKYLFRKEGQNVTLSCEQNLNHDAMYWYRQDPGQGLRLIYYSQIVNDFQKGDIAEGYSVSREKKESFPLTVTSAQKNPTAFYLCASSPQTGTGVANYGYTFGSGTRLTVV.

CDR3 sequence reads: CASSAQQGSGNTIYF. The CDR3 nucleotides are TGTGCCAGCAGCGCCCAACAGGGGAGCGGAAACACCATATATTTT. The chain carries TRBV9 and TRBJ1-3, with TRBD1 matching 7 bases. Germline trimming cut 3 bases from V and 4 bases from J; bases unmatched to any gene: 7. There are 15 residues in the CDR3. CDR1 and CDR2 (germline): SGDLS, YYNGEE.

This clone was counted only a few times. The V and J genes are TRBV5-6 and TRBJ1-3; D gene uncertain. The V end lost 0 bases, the J end lost 0 bases, and 13 bases lay between the germline ends. CDR1 SGHDT and CDR2 YYEEEE come from the germline V gene. CDR3 length: 17 residues. In nucleotides, the CDR3 is TGTGCCAGCAGCTTGGCCTTGGAGTACAGCTCTGGAAACACCATATATTTT. It translates to CASSLALEYSSGNTIYF. Full variable domain (rest looked up from reference TRBV5-6 and TRBJ1-3): DAGVTQSPTHLIKTRGQQVTLRCSPKSGHDTVSWYQQALGQGPQFIFQYYEEEERQRGNFPDRFSGHQFPNYSSELNVNALLLGDSALYLCASSLALEYSSGNTIYFGEGSWLTVV.

The chain is built from TRBV4-3 and TRBJ2-5, with a tentative D call TRBD1 (6 bases). Germline CDR1 is LGHNA and CDR2 is YSLEER. The CDR3 loop spans 14 amino acids. V lost 0 bases to trimming and J lost 4 bases, with 9 bases between them. For the CDR3, the DNA is TGCGCCAGCAGCCAAGACAGCAGGGGAGAGACCCAGTACTTC. This encodes CASSQDSRGETQYF.